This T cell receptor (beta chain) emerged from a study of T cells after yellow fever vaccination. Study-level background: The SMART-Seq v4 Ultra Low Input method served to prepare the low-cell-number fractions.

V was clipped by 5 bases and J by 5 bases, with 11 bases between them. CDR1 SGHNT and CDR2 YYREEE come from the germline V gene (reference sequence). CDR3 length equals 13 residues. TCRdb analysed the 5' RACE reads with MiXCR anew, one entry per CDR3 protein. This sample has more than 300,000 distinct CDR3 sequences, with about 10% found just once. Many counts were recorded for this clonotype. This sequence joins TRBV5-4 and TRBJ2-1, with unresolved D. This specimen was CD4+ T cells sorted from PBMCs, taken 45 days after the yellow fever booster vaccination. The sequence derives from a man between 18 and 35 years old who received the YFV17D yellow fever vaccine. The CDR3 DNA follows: TGTGCCAGCAGGCTCCGAGTCGACAATGAGCAGTTCTTC. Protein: CASRLRVDNEQFF.